This T cell receptor (beta chain) appears in the sequencing data of a study of early T cells in non-severe SARS-CoV-2 infection. From the 5' RACE reads, TCRdb called clonotypes with MiXCR, one entry per CDR3 protein. The table records more than 50,000 distinct CDR3 sequences, around 14% of them present only once. This clonotype was detected a few times. Material: whole blood, obtained at baseline. The receptor was derived from an adult who was a healthcare worker with PCR-confirmed SARS-CoV-2 infection or an uninfected control (not recorded which).

The CDR3 sequence is CASSEGYTEAFF. DNA for the CDR3: TGTGCCAGCAGTGAGGGGTACACTGAAGCTTTCTTT. This chain connects TRBV6-4 to TRBJ1-1; no definite D call. Deletions cut 3 bases from V and 3 bases from J, with 5 bases between. In germline, CDR1 is MRHNA, CDR2 SNTAGT. The CDR3 covers 12 residues.